This is a list of T cell receptor beta chains from one sample in a study of CD4 T cells in relation to SARS-CoV-2 and coronaviruses. TCRdb's copy holds only in-frame clones and misses some; the assay was immunoSEQ multiplex PCR. The sample yields about 59,000 clones, more than 80% seen once. The sample was memory CD4+ T cells from PBMCs. Receptors were obtained from a human donor in good health. Each CDR3 is given with its conserved first and last residue. D genes are given only for firm matches. Not all rows give a size; the values are once, few, many and, for expanded clones, a class.

j_gene	v_gene	d_gene	abundance	len	CDR3nt	CDR3aa
TRBJ1-1	TRBV28	-	once	15	TGTGCCAGCAGTTCCAGGGTTAAGTTGAACACTGAAGCTTTCTTT	CASSSRVKLNTEAFF
TRBJ1-5	TRBV18	-	-	14	TGTGCCAGCTCACCCGTTCCCAGGGTGACCCCCCAGCATTTT	CASSPVPRVTPQHF
TRBJ2-6	TRBV7-9	-	-	16	TGTGCCAGCAGCGACGTCGACCGATCTGGGGCCAACGTCCTGACTTTC	CASSDVDRSGANVLTF
TRBJ2-7	TRBV12-3/TRBV12-4	-	-	12	TGTGCCAGCAGTTTAGATCGGGAGTACCAGTACTTC	CASSLDREYQYF
TRBJ1-1	TRBV10-3	TRBD1	-	14	TGTGCCATCAGTGGATCGGGACAGAGCACTGAAGCTTTCTTT	CAISGSGQSTEAFF
TRBJ2-4	TRBV10-2	TRBD2	-	14	TGCGCCACCGCCCCCCCGGAGCGGGGCAACATTCAGTACTTC	CATAPPERGNIQYF
TRBJ2-5	TRBV5-1	TRBD2	-	14	TGCGCCAGCACCTTCGGGGGGGGTCAAGAGACCCAGTACTTC	CASTFGGGQETQYF
TRBJ2-2	TRBV5-1	TRBD2	few	16	TGCGCCAGCAGCTTGCTTGTTAGCGGGAGTGGCGGGGAGCTGTTTTTT	CASSLLVSGSGGELFF
TRBJ2-3	TRBV19	-	once	14	TGTGCCAGTAGTACCGGGACCATCACAGATACGCAGTATTTT	CASSTGTITDTQYF
TRBJ2-3	TRBV30	-	-	14	TGTGCCTGGAGCGTCGGGCACAACACAGATACGCAGTATTTT	CAWSVGHNTDTQYF
TRBJ2-7	TRBV18	-	-	13	TGTGCCAGCTCACCAGATCTAGATCGCGAGCAGTACTTC	CASSPDLDREQYF
TRBJ2-3	TRBV24-1	-	-	14	TGTGCCACCAGTGATAGCGGGCGTCCAGATACGCAGTATTTT	CATSDSGRPDTQYF
TRBJ1-1	TRBV6-5	-	once	15	TGTGCCAGCAGGTACAGGGCGGGGATGAACACTGAAGCTTTCTTT	CASRYRAGMNTEAFF
TRBJ2-5	TRBV6-5	TRBD1	-	15	TGTGCCAGCAGCCGACAGGGTCAGTACCAAGAGACCCAGTACTTC	CASSRQGQYQETQYF
TRBJ1-1	TRBV5-1	-	-	13	TGCGCCAGCAGCTTTTCCGAGAACACTGAAGCTTTCTTT	CASSFSENTEAFF
TRBJ1-1	TRBV11-2	-	-	12	TGTGCCAGCAGCTTAGAGCGCGCTGAAGCTTTCTTT	CASSLERAEAFF
TRBJ2-4	TRBV20-1	-	-	14	TGCAGTGCTAGTACGGGGCAAGCCAAAAACATTCAGTACTTC	CSASTGQAKNIQYF